These T cell receptor beta chains were read from a single sample in a study of control samples from healthy donors and cancer patients. The protocol was immunoSEQ multiplex PCR, while the TCRdb copy is restricted to in-frame clones and leaves out a portion. This sample has some 140,000 clones, with over 85% found just once. Sequencing was performed on blood. These receptors were collected from a man aged 25-45 years in good health. The CDR3 runs from the conserved cysteine through the conserved F or W. The D gene is left open where the match is weak. For some rows the clone size is stated as once, few or many, or as a class when expanded; others skip it.

D: TRBD1; V: TRBV30; J: TRBJ2-5; size: .; CDR3: CAWSVLGRKGAKTQYF; DNA: TGTGCCTGGAGTGTTCTCGGTCGGAAGGGGGCGAAGACCCAGTACTTC
D: .; V: TRBV4-3; J: TRBJ1-6; size: .; CDR3: CASSQGRNRDRSPLHF; DNA: TGCGCCAGCAGCCAAGGGAGGAACAGGGATCGTTCACCCCTCCACTTT
D: .; V: TRBV9; J: TRBJ1-4; size: .; CDR3: CASSVAGSREKLFF; DNA: TGTGCCAGCAGCGTTGCAGGGTCCCGGGAAAAACTGTTTTTT
D: .; V: TRBV5-5; J: TRBJ2-7; size: .; CDR3: CASSLVAGIDEQYF; DNA: TGTGCCAGCAGCTTGGTGGCGGGTATCGACGAGCAGTACTTC
D: .; V: TRBV6-4; J: TRBJ1-5; size: many; CDR3: CASSDSFNSSPQHF; DNA: TGTGCCAGCAGTGACTCCTTTAATTCATCCCCCCAGCATTTT
D: .; V: TRBV14; J: TRBJ2-7; size: .; CDR3: CASSRNPYEQYF; DNA: TGTGCCAGCAGCCGAAATCCCTACGAGCAGTACTTC
D: TRBD1; V: TRBV5-4; J: TRBJ1-1; size: .; CDR3: CASSRKQGVDPEAFF; DNA: TGTGCCAGCAGCCGGAAACAGGGGGTGGATCCTGAAGCTTTCTTT
D: .; V: TRBV27; J: TRBJ1-2; size: .; CDR3: CASSLTRDVYGYTF; DNA: TGTGCCAGCAGTCTGACCAGGGATGTCTATGGCTACACCTTC
D: TRBD1; V: TRBV25-1; J: TRBJ1-2; size: .; CDR3: CASSAGTGRYGYTF; DNA: TGTGCCAGCAGTGCCGGGACAGGGCGCTATGGCTACACCTTC
D: .; V: TRBV27; J: TRBJ1-4; size: .; CDR3: CATAKFLDTATNEKLFF; DNA: TGTGCCACCGCCAAATTCCTAGACACGGCAACTAATGAAAAACTGTTTTTT
D: .; V: TRBV4-1; J: TRBJ2-3; size: .; CDR3: CASSQDPRRVAQYF; DNA: TGCGCCAGCAGCCAAGATCCTAGGAGGGTAGCGCAGTATTTT
D: .; V: TRBV5-4; J: TRBJ1-6; size: once; CDR3: CASSYAGARANSPLHF; DNA: TGTGCCAGCAGCTATGCAGGGGCGCGGGCTAATTCACCCCTCCACTTT
D: .; V: TRBV11-2; J: TRBJ1-6; size: .; CDR3: CASTHTDSNSPLHF; DNA: TGTGCCAGCACCCACACGGACAGTAATTCACCCCTCCACTTT
D: TRBD2; V: TRBV27; J: TRBJ2-1; size: .; CDR3: CASSIAGGPYNEQFF; DNA: TGTGCCAGCAGTATAGCGGGAGGCCCGTACAATGAGCAGTTCTTC
D: .; V: TRBV19; J: TRBJ1-1; size: .; CDR3: CASNNGGNTEAFF; DNA: TGTGCCAGTAATAACGGGGGGAACACTGAAGCTTTCTTT
D: TRBD2; V: TRBV2; J: TRBJ2-3; size: .; CDR3: CASRGLAGGPTSTDTQYF; DNA: TGTGCCAGCAGGGGACTAGCGGGAGGGCCGACGAGCACAGATACGCAGTATTTT
D: .; V: TRBV18; J: TRBJ1-2; size: .; CDR3: CASSPPGTYYGYTF; DNA: TGTGCCAGCTCACCACCGGGGACGTACTATGGCTACACCTTC
D: .; V: TRBV3-1/TRBV3-2; J: TRBJ2-7; size: .; CDR3: CASSPWDRFYEQYF; DNA: TGTGCCAGCAGCCCGTGGGACCGCTTCTACGAGCAGTACTTC
D: .; V: TRBV28; J: TRBJ1-3; size: once; CDR3: CASSLLWGAGNTIYF; DNA: TGTGCCAGCAGTTTATTGTGGGGGGCTGGAAACACCATATATTTT
D: TRBD2; V: TRBV6-2/TRBV6-3; J: TRBJ2-2; size: .; CDR3: CASSYTSGKPNTGELFF; DNA: TGTGCCAGCAGTTACACTAGCGGGAAACCGAACACCGGGGAGCTGTTTTTT
D: .; V: TRBV11-2; J: TRBJ2-3; size: .; CDR3: CASSLERTWHTQYF; DNA: TGTGCCAGCAGCTTAGAGCGTACGTGGCATACGCAGTATTTT
D: TRBD2; V: TRBV11-2; J: TRBJ2-7; size: once; CDR3: CASRPTSGPYYEQYF; DNA: TGTGCCAGCAGACCTACTAGCGGACCTTACTACGAGCAGTACTTC
D: .; V: TRBV29-1; J: TRBJ1-1; size: .; CDR3: CSVDSGGDTEAFF; DNA: TGCAGCGTTGACTCGGGGGGGGATACTGAAGCTTTCTTT
D: .; V: TRBV7-9; J: TRBJ2-7; size: .; CDR3: CASSLVYEEQYF; DNA: TGTGCCAGCAGCTTAGTTTATGAAGAGCAGTACTTC
D: .; V: TRBV7-3; J: TRBJ2-2; size: .; CDR3: CASSSWGRGGGELFF; DNA: TGTGCCAGCAGCTCCTGGGGCAGGGGAGGCGGGGAGCTGTTTTTT
D: .; V: TRBV2; J: TRBJ1-5; size: .; CDR3: CASAKVVGSNQPQHF; DNA: TGTGCCAGCGCGAAAGTGGTAGGTAGCAATCAGCCCCAGCATTTT